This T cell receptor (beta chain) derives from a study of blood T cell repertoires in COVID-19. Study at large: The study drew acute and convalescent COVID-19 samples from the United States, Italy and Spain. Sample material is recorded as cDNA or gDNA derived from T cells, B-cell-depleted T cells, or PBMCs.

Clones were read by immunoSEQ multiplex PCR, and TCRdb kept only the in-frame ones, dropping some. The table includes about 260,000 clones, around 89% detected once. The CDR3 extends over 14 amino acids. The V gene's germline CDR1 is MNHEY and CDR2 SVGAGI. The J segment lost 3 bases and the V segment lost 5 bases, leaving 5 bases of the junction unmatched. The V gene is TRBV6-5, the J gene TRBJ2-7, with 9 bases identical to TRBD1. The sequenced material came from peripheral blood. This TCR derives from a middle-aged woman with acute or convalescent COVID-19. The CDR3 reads CASSPGQGIYEQYV. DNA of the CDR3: TGTGCCAGCAGTCCGGGACAGGGTATCTACGAGCAGTACGTC.